This record looks at one T cell receptor beta chain sequence and its context. Negative isolation was used for CD8+ and CD4+ T cells and FACS enrichment for TEMRA cells. This record comes from a study of CD8 T cells in Susac syndrome. Reverse transcription of roughly 0.45 to 1 ug RNA was carried out with random hexamers. Amplification of TCR beta CDR3 by immunoSEQ multiplex PCR spanned 54 Vbeta and 13 Jbeta. TCRdb passed the immunoSEQ multiplex PCR reads through MiXCR, listing each CDR3 protein once. Counted here are hundreds of thousands of distinct CDR3 sequences, 80% to 95% occurring once; the ten biggest clones make up 0.065% to 0.08%. The V gene's germline CDR1 is SGHRS and CDR2 YFSETQ. V trimming: 4 bases; J trimming: 2 bases; junction bases outside the gene matches: 10. The CDR3 is 16 residues long.

The sample was CD4+ T cells from PBMCs. This clonotype originated in a human donor with multiple sclerosis. The chain joins TRBV5-1 to TRBJ2-5, with TRBD1 matching over 8 bases. This CDR3 is CASSAPRGPGQETQYF. DNA of the CDR3: TGCGCCAGCAGCGCCCCCAGGGGGCCGGGGCAAGAGACCCAGTACTTC.